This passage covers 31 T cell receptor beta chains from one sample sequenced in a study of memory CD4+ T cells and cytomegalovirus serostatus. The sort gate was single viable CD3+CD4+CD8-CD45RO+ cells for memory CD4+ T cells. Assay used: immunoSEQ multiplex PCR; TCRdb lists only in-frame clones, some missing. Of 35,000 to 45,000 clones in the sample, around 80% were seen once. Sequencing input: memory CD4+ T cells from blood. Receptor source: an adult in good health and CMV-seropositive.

The CDR3: CASSSQTFGNQPQHF. For the CDR3, the DNA is TGTGCCAGTAGTAGCCAGACTTTTGGCAATCAGCCCCAGCATTTT. The chain combines TRBV19 with TRBJ1-5; D gene uncertain. This CDR3 contains 15 residues. V was cut by 4 bases and J by 2 bases, with 12 bases left in between. From germline, CDR1 is LNHDA and CDR2 SQIVND (reference sequence).

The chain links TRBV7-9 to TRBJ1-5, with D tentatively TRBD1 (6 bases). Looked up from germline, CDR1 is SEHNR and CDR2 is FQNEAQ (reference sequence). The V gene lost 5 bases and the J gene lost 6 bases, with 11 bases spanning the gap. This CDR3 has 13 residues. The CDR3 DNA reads TGTGCCAGCAGCCGGGGGGCGGGTCAGCCCCAGCATTTT. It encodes CASSRGAGQPQHF.

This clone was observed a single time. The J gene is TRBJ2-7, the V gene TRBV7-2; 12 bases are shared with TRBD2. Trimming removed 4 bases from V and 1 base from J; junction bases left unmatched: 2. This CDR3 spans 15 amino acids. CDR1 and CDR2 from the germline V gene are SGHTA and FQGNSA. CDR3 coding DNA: TGTGCCAGCAGCTCAACTAGCGGGGGGTCCTACGAGCAGTACTTC. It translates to CASSSTSGGSYEQYF.

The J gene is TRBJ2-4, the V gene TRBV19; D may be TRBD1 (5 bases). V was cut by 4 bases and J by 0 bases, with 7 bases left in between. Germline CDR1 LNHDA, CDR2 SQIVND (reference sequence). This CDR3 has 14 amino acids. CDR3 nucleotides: TGTGCCAGTAGTACAGGGTTAGCCAAAAACATTCAGTACTTC. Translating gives CASSTGLAKNIQYF.

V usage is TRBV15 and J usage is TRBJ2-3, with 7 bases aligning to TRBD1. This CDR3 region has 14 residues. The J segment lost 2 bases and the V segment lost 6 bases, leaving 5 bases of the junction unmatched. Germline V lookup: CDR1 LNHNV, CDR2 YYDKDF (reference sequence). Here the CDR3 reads CATRPGTDTDTQYF. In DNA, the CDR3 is TGTGCCACCAGGCCCGGGACAGACACAGATACGCAGTATTTT.

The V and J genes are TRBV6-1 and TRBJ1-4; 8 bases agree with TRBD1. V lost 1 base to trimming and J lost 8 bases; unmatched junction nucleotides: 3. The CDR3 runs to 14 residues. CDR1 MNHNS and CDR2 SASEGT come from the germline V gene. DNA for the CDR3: TGTGCCAGCAGTGAAGGACAGGGGAACGAAAAACTGTTTTTT. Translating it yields CASSEGQGNEKLFF.

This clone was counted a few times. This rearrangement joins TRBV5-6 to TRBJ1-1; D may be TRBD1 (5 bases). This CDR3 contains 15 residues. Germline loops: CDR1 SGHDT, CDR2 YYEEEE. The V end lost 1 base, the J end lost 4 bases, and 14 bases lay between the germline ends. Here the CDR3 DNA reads TGTGCCAGCAGCTTGTCAGAGGGGAGAGGCACTGAAGCTTTCTTT. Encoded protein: CASSLSEGRGTEAFF.

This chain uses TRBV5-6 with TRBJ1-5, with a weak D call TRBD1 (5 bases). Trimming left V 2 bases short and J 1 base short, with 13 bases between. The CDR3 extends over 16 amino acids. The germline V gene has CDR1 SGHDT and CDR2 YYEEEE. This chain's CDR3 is CASSLGPGQSNQPQHF. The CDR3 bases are TGTGCCAGCAGCTTAGGGCCGGGGCAGAGCAATCAGCCCCAGCATTTT.

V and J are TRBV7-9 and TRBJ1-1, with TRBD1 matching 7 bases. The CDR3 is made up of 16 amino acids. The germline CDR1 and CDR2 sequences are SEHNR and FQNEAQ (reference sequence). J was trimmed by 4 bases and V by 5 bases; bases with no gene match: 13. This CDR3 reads CASSNAKGAWGTEAFF. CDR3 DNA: TGTGCCAGCAGCAACGCAAAGGGGGCCTGGGGCACTGAAGCTTTCTTT.

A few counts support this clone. CDR3 nucleotide sequence: TGTGCCAGCATAGACAATCACTACGAGCAGTACTTC. Translated, it gives CASIDNHYEQYF. This rearrangement joins TRBV2 to TRBJ2-7; D is undetermined. The germline V and J ends were trimmed by 7 bases and 3 bases, with 10 bases remaining between them. Germline CDR1 reads SNHLY; CDR2 reads FYNNEI. The CDR3 is made up of 12 amino acids. The whole variable domain, remainder taken from reference TRBV2 and TRBJ2-7, is EPEVTQTPSHQVTQMGQEVILRCVPISNHLYFYWYRQILGQKVEFLVSFYNNEISEKSEIFDDQFSVERPDGSNFTLKIRSTKLEDSAMYFCASIDNHYEQYFGPGTRLTVT.

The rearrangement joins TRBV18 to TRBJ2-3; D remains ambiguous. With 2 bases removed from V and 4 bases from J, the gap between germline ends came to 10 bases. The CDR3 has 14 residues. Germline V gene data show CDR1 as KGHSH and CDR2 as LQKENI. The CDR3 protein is CASSPSTTADTQYF. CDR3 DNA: TGTGCCAGCTCACCATCTACTACCGCAGATACGCAGTATTTT.

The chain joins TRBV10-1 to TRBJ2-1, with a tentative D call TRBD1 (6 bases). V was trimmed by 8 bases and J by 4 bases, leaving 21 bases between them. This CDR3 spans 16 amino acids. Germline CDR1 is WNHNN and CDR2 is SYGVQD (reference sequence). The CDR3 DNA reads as TGCGCCAGCCGTTTTTTGTCGGACAGAGTTTACAATGAGCAGTTCTTC. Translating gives CASRFLSDRVYNEQFF.

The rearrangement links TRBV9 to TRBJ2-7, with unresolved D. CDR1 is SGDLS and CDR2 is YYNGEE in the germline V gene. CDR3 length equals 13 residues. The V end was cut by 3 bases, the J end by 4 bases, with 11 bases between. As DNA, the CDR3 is TGTGCCAGCAGCGGAAGCCGAAGTTACGAGCAGTACTTC. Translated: CASSGSRSYEQYF.

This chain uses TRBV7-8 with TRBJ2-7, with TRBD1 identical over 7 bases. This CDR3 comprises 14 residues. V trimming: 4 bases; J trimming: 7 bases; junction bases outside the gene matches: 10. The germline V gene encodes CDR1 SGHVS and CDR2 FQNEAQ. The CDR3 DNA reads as TGTGCCAGCAGCTCGACAGGGAGTCTGGGTGAGCAGTACTTC. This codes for CASSSTGSLGEQYF.

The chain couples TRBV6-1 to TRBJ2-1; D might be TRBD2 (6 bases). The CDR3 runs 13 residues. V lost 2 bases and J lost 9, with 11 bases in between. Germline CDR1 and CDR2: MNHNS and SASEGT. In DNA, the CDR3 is TGTGCCAGCAGTGAAACGACTAGAAGTGAGCAGTTCTTC. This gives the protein CASSETTRSEQFF.

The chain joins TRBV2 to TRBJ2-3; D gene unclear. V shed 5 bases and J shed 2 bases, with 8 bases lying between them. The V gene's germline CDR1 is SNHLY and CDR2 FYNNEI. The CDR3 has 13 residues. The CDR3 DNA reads TGTGCCAGCAGTCCGACGGTCACAGATACGCAGTATTTT. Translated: CASSPTVTDTQYF.

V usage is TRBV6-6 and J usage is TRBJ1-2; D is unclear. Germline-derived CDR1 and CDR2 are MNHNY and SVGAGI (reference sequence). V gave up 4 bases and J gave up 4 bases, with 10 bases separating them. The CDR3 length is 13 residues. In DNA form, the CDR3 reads TGTGCCAGCAGTTCGGGCGGCATCTATGGCTACACCTTC. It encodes CASSSGGIYGYTF.

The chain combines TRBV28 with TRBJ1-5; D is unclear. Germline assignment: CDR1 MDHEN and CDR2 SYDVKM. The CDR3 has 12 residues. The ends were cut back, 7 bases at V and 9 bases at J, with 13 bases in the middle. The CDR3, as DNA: TGTGCCAGCAACTATCGTGAGTTGCCCCAGCATTTT. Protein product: CASNYRELPQHF.

This chain's CDR3 is CASSKKETQYF. In DNA, the CDR3 is TGTGCCAGCAGCAAAAAGGAGACCCAGTACTTC. This rearrangement joins TRBV6-6 to TRBJ2-5; D ambiguous. Germline V gene lookup returns CDR1 MNHNY and CDR2 SVGAGI (reference sequence). The V end lost 6 bases, the J end lost 5 bases, and 7 bases lay between the germline ends. CDR3 length: 11 amino acids.

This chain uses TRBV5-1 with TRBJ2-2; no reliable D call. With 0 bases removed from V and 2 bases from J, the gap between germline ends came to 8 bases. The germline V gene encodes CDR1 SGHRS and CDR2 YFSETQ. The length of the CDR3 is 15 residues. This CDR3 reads CASSLGRLNTGELFF. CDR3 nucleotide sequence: TGCGCCAGCAGCTTGGGCAGGTTAAACACCGGGGAGCTGTTTTTT.

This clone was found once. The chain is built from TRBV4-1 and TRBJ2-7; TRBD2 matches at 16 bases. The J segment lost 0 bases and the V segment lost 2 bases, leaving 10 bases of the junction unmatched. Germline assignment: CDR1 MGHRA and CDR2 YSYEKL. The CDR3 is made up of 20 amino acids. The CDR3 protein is CASSQYFPGLAGGGSYEQYF. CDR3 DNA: TGCGCCAGCAGCCAATACTTTCCGGGACTAGCGGGAGGGGGCTCCTACGAGCAGTACTTC.

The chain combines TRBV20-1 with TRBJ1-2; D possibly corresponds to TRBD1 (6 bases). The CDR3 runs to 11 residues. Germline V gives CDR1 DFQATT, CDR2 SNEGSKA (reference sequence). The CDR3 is CGGPARFRYTF. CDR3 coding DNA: TGCGGGGGGCCGGCTCGTTTCCGCTACACCTTC.

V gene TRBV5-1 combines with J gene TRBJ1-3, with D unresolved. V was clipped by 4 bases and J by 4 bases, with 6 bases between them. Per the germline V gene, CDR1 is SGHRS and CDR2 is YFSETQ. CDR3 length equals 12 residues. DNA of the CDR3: TGCGCCAGCAGCCCCGAAGGAAACACCATATATTTT. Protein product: CASSPEGNTIYF.

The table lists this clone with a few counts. CDR3 loop: CATRPTGGQPQHF. DNA of the CDR3: TGTGCCACTCGACCTACAGGGGGTCAGCCCCAGCATTTT. The chain links TRBV27 to TRBJ1-5; 8 bases match TRBD1. V lost 10 bases to trimming and J lost 6 bases; unmatched junction nucleotides: 8. CDR1 and CDR2 from the germline V gene are MNHEY and SMNVEV (reference sequence). The CDR3 loop spans 13 amino acids.

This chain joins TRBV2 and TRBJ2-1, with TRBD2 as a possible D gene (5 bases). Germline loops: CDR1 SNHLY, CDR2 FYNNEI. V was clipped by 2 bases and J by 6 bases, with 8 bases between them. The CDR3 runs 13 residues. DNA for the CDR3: TGTGCCAGCAGTGAAAGGCTAGCCAATGAGCAGTTCTTC. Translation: CASSERLANEQFF.

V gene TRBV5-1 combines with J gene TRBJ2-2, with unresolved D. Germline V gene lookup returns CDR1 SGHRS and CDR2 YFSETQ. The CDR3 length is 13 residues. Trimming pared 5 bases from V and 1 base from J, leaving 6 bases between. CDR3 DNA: TGCGCCAGCAGGGATGGGAACACCGGGGAGCTGTTTTTT. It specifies CASRDGNTGELFF.

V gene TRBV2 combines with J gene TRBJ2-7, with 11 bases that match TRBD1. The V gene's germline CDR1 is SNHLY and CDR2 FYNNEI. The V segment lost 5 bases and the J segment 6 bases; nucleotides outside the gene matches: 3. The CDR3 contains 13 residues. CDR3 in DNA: TGTGCCAGCAGTCTCGGACAGGGGGCCGAGCAGTACTTC. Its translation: CASSLGQGAEQYF. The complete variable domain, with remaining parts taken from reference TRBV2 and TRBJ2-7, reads EPEVTQTPSHQVTQMGQEVILRCVPISNHLYFYWYRQILGQKVEFLVSFYNNEISEKSEIFDDQFSVERPDGSNFTLKIRSTKLEDSAMYFCASSLGQGAEQYFGPGTRLTVT.

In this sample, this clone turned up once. This CDR3 is CASTRPDFYEQYF. CDR3 DNA sequence: TGTGCCAGTACCCGACCCGACTTCTACGAGCAGTACTTC. The rearrangement uses TRBV21-1 and TRBJ2-7; TRBD2, the table's D call, lacks a check against the DNA. TRBV21-1 is tagged as a pseudogene. The CDR3 contains 13 residues.

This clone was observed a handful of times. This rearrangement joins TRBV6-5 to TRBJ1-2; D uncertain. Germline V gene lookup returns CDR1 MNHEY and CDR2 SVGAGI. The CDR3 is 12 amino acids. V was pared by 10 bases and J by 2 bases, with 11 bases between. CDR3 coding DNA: TGTGCCATCTGGGCAGTAAACTATGGCTACACCTTC. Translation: CAIWAVNYGYTF.

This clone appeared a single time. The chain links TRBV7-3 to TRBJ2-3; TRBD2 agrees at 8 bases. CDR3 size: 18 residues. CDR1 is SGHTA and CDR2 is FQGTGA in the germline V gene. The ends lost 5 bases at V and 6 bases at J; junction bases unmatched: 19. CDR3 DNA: TGTGCCAGCAGCCCGACCCCGCTCAGCGGGGGAATCGTGGATACGCAGTATTTT. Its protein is CASSPTPLSGGIVDTQYF.

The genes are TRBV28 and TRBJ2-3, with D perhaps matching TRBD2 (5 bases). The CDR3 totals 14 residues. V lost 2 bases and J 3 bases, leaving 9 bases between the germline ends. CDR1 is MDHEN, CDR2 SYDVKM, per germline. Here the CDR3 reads CASSLGSRTDTQYF. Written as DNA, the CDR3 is TGTGCCAGCAGTTTAGGGAGCCGGACAGATACGCAGTATTTT.